This T cell receptor beta chain was recorded in a study of blood T cell repertoires in COVID-19. The wider study: Nucleic acid was either cDNA or gDNA, and it came from T cells, B-cell-depleted T cells, or PBMCs.

V lost 1 base to trimming and J lost 1 base, with 11 bases between them. The length of the CDR3 is 15 residues. In germline, CDR1 is SGHTA, CDR2 FQGNSA. Here immunoSEQ multiplex PCR was the method, and the copy in TCRdb shows in-frame clones only, minus some. Of about 170,000 clones listed, 74% are singletons. The receptor was isolated from a woman aged 80 or over with acute or convalescent COVID-19. The sequenced material came from peripheral blood. V usage is TRBV7-2 and J usage is TRBJ2-7, with a weak D call TRBD1 (5 bases). In DNA form, the CDR3 reads TGTGCCAGCAGCTTAGGGATGGGGCAGTCCTACGAGCAGTACTTC. This encodes CASSLGMGQSYEQYF.